Detailed here is one T cell receptor beta chain. The data belong to a study of T cells in Graves' hyperthyroidism and ophthalmopathy. Amplified regions were TCR beta CDR3 sequences from RNA transcripts. A first-round RT-PCR of the TCR CDR3 used the HTBI primer set. One entry per CDR3 protein, called by TCRdb with MiXCR from the multiplex PCR reads. The table records hundreds of thousands of distinct CDR3 sequences, more than 14% of them present only once. J was trimmed by 5 bases and V by 6 bases; bases with no gene match: 6. The CDR3 extends over 14 amino acids. Germline V CDR1 and CDR2: MNHEY, SVGEGT.

The sample comprised blood. The sequence derives from a woman between 45 and 65 years old with Graves' ophthalmopathy. This chain joins TRBV6-2 or TRBV6-3 and TRBJ2-1; 8 nucleotides align to TRBD1. The CDR3 DNA is TGTGCCAGCAGGGACAGGGTTTGGAACAATGAGCAGTTCTTC. It specifies CASRDRVWNNEQFF.